The 23 T cell receptor beta chains reported below all come from one sample, sequenced in a study of CD8 T cells in ankylosing spondylitis. TCRdb fed the 5' RACE reads into MiXCR, producing one record per CDR3 protein. The data hold around 150,000 distinct CDR3 sequences, with roughly 34% observed a single time. Sequencing input: synovial fluid, either unsorted or a sorted T cell fraction (not recorded which). These receptor sequences come from a male donor with ankylosing spondylitis.

This clonotype was seen many times. The rearrangement links TRBV20-1 to TRBJ1-6, with 9 bases lining up with TRBD1. The germline V gene encodes CDR1 DFQATT and CDR2 SNEGSKA (reference sequence). V lost 6 bases, J lost 9 bases, and 6 bases stayed unmatched. The CDR3 runs 13 residues. In nucleotides, the CDR3 is TGCAGTGCGCGGACAGGGGATAGTTCACCCCTCCACTTT. Residues: CSARTGDSSPLHF.

The sample holds a few counts of this clonotype. The V gene is TRBV20-1, the J gene TRBJ1-1; 9 nucleotides agree with TRBD1. Looked up from germline, CDR1 is DFQATT and CDR2 is SNEGSKA (reference sequence). The CDR3 spans 15 residues. This CDR3 reads CSAQDPGQGNTEAFF. CDR3 coding DNA: TGCAGCGCTCAAGATCCGGGACAGGGGAACACTGAAGCTTTCTTT.

V is TRBV7-9 and J is TRBJ1-3; D remains ambiguous. This CDR3 comprises 15 residues. V shed 1 base and J shed 1 base, with 8 bases lying between them. Germline CDR1 SEHNR, CDR2 FQNEAQ (reference sequence). The CDR3 loop is CASSLVGVSGNTIYF. For the CDR3, the DNA is TGTGCCAGCAGCTTAGTAGGTGTATCTGGAAACACCATATATTTT.

This clonotype was seen ten or more times. This chain uses TRBV5-1 with TRBJ2-3; TRBD1 or TRBD2 may be the D gene (6 bases each). There are 15 residues in the CDR3. The germline V gene has CDR1 SGHRS and CDR2 YFSETQ. V lost 2 bases to trimming and J lost 1 base, with 11 bases between them. CDR3 in DNA: TGCGCCAGCAGCTTCAGGGGACTGGGCACAGATACGCAGTATTTT. This translates into CASSFRGLGTDTQYF. The whole variable domain, filled in from reference TRBV5-1 and TRBJ2-3, reads KAGVTQTPRYLIKTRGQQVTLSCSPISGHRSVSWYQQTPGQGLQFLFEYFSETQRNKGNFPGRFSGRQFSNSRSEMNVSTLELGDSALYLCASSFRGLGTDTQYFGPGTRLTVL.

The sample holds many counts of this clonotype. J is TRBJ1-4 and V is TRBV6-5, with TRBD1 matching over 8 bases. CDR3 length: 14 residues. Germline V gene sequence: CDR1 MNHEY, CDR2 SVGAGI. V trimming: 6 bases; J trimming: 7 bases; junction bases outside the gene matches: 7. The CDR3 loop is CASSRTGNAEKLFF. The DNA for the CDR3 is TGTGCCAGCAGCAGGACAGGGAATGCTGAAAAACTGTTTTTT.

This chain links TRBV7-3 with TRBJ2-2; D not resolved. Germline values: CDR1 SGHTA, CDR2 FQGTGA. The CDR3 contains 15 residues. Trimming pared 7 bases from V and 4 bases from J, leaving 16 bases between. The CDR3 spells CASKQDSVATGELFF. CDR3 in DNA: TGTGCCAGCAAGCAGGATTCAGTAGCCACCGGGGAGCTGTTTTTT.

The V gene is TRBV18, the J gene TRBJ2-7, with D possibly being TRBD1 or TRBD2 (5 bases each). The CDR3 runs to 15 residues. The germline CDR1 and CDR2 sequences are KGHSH and LQKENI. The V end lost 2 bases, the J end lost 3 bases, and 14 bases lay between the germline ends. The CDR3 protein is CASSPFRDQNYEQYF. The CDR3 DNA sequence: TGTGCCAGCTCACCATTCAGGGACCAAAACTACGAGCAGTACTTC.

This chain connects TRBV18 to TRBJ2-4; D is unresolved. Germline V gene sequence: CDR1 KGHSH, CDR2 LQKENI. CDR3 length equals 14 residues. V shed 0 bases and J shed 2 bases, with 5 bases lying between them. CDR3 nucleotides: TGTGCCAGCTCACCACCAGGGCCCAAAAACATTCAGTACTTC. This translates into CASSPPGPKNIQYF.

The CDR3 loop reads CASSYSETETRGYTF. CDR3 nucleotide sequence: TGTGCCAGCAGTTACTCGGAGACAGAAACTAGGGGCTACACCTTC. This chain links TRBV6-5 with TRBJ1-2; D is perhaps TRBD1 (5 bases). This CDR3 contains 15 residues. V shed 0 bases and J shed 8 bases, with 16 bases lying between them. CDR1 is MNHEY and CDR2 is SVGAGI in the germline V gene.

J is TRBJ2-7 and V is TRBV28; D gene unclear. V was clipped by 5 bases and J by 2 bases, with 19 bases between them. The CDR3 contains 16 residues. Germline V gives CDR1 MDHEN, CDR2 SYDVKM. The CDR3 spells CASSPSTPPGTYEQYF. CDR3 coding DNA: TGTGCCAGCAGTCCATCTACACCCCCGGGCACCTACGAGCAGTACTTC.

J is TRBJ1-2 and V is TRBV19; D is undetermined. CDR3 length: 14 amino acids. Germline CDR1 and CDR2: LNHDA and SQIVND (reference sequence). The V end was cut by 5 bases, the J end by 3 bases, with 13 bases between. The CDR3 DNA reads TGTGCCAGTAGTCGGGAACGGAGGGACTATGGCTACACCTTC. This gives the protein CASSRERRDYGYTF.

The CDR3 nucleotides read TGTGCCAGCAGCTTAGGACAGGGGCTGGGAAACACCATATATTTT. Translating gives CASSLGQGLGNTIYF. The chain joins TRBV7-6 to TRBJ1-3; 8 bases line up with TRBD1. The CDR3 is 15 residues long. Germline V gene lookup returns CDR1 SGHVS and CDR2 FNYEAQ. Trimming at V came to 1 base and at J to 4 bases, leaving 3 bases not matched to a gene.

This clonotype has just a few counts. The chain recombines TRBV27 with TRBJ1-1; D gene unclear. Trimming removed 2 bases from V and 1 base from J, with 5 bases in between. From germline, CDR1 is MNHEY and CDR2 SMNVEV (reference sequence). CDR3 length: 13 residues. CDR3 nucleotide sequence: TGTGCCAGCAGTTTAAGGCCGAACACTGAAGCTTTCTTT. Its translation is CASSLRPNTEAFF.

The chain employs TRBV6-1 and TRBJ2-1; TRBD2 matches at 13 bases. Germline values: CDR1 MNHNS, CDR2 SASEGT. The CDR3 runs to 13 residues. V was clipped by 6 bases and J by 13 bases; unmatched bases: 6. CDR3 nucleotides: TGTGCCAGCAGCCCGGGACTAGCGGGGTTCCAGTTCTTC. It specifies CASSPGLAGFQFF.

This clonotype was seen ten or more times. The chain employs TRBV9 and TRBJ1-5, with 7 bases that match TRBD1. V was pared by 3 bases and J by 5 bases, with 5 bases of the junction left unmatched. Germline V lookup: CDR1 SGDLS, CDR2 YYNGEE. The CDR3 covers 14 residues. The CDR3 here is CASSAGTDYQPQHF. For the CDR3, the DNA is TGTGCCAGCAGCGCCGGGACAGACTATCAGCCCCAGCATTTT. The whole variable domain, remainder taken from reference TRBV9 and TRBJ1-5, is DSGVTQTPKHLITATGQRVTLRCSPRSGDLSVYWYQQSLDQGLQFLIQYYNGEERAKGNILERFSAQQFPDLHSELNLSSLELGDSALYFCASSAGTDYQPQHFGDGTRLSIL.

The CDR3 spells CASSLGTSGTDEQFF. Written as DNA, the CDR3 is TGTGCCAGCAGTTTGGGGACTAGCGGGACGGATGAGCAGTTCTTC. The genes are TRBV12-3 or TRBV12-4 and TRBJ2-1, with 13 bases identical to TRBD2. This CDR3 has 15 amino acids. Trimming removed 3 bases from V and 8 bases from J; junction bases left unmatched: 4.

The rearrangement joins TRBV6-2 or TRBV6-3 to TRBJ2-7; 8 nucleotides line up with TRBD2. The CDR3 has 14 amino acids. From germline, CDR1 is MNHEY and CDR2 SVGEGT. V shed 2 bases and J 7 bases; nucleotides not matched to a gene: 7. The CDR3 region is CASSYEAGVREQYF. The DNA of the CDR3 is TGTGCCAGCAGTTACGAAGCGGGAGTGCGGGAGCAGTACTTC.

The chain is built from TRBV7-9 and TRBJ2-3; TRBD2 matches 14 bases. Germline CDR1 SEHNR, CDR2 FQNEAQ (reference sequence). The V and J ends lost 5 bases and 3 bases, in that order; junction bases with no gene match: 4. This CDR3 has 16 residues. CDR3 sequence reads: CASSAGTSGRTDTQYF. CDR3 nucleotides: TGTGCCAGCAGCGCTGGGACTAGCGGGAGAACAGATACGCAGTATTTT.

The chain employs TRBV6-1 and TRBJ1-1, with a tentative D call TRBD1 (5 bases). The CDR3 totals 13 residues. Germline CDR1 MNHNS, CDR2 SASEGT. The V end lost 2 bases, the J end lost 11 bases, and 15 bases lay between the germline ends. CDR3 nucleotide sequence: TGTGCCAGCAGTGAAAGGGGCGGCCTTGACGCTTTCTTT. Protein sequence: CASSERGGLDAFF.

This clonotype appeared many times. The chain combines TRBV12-3 or TRBV12-4 with TRBJ2-3, with 10 bases that match TRBD1. The CDR3 covers 15 residues. J lost 0 bases, V lost 6 bases, and 3 bases had no gene match. The CDR3 coding sequence is TGTGCCAGCAGCGGGACAGGGGCAAGCACAGATACGCAGTATTTT. Its protein product is CASSGTGASTDTQYF.

The chain combines TRBV12-3 or TRBV12-4 with TRBJ1-6, with D hard to call. The ends were cut back, 5 bases at V and 8 bases at J, with 10 bases in the middle. The CDR3 extends over 13 amino acids. Here the CDR3 DNA reads TGTGCCAGCAGTAAGGATCGCTATTCACCCCTCCACTTT. Translated, it gives CASSKDRYSPLHF.

J is TRBJ2-5 and V is TRBV11-2, with no clear D. The V gene lost 6 bases and the J gene lost 2 bases, with 13 bases spanning the gap. This CDR3 comprises 14 residues. The V gene's germline CDR1 is SGHAT and CDR2 FQNNGV. DNA for the CDR3: TGTGCCAGCAGGGGTGGTAGCAAACAAGAGACCCAGTACTTC. Translation: CASRGGSKQETQYF.

The chain recombines TRBV4-3 with TRBJ1-4; D is possibly TRBD1 (5 bases). Trimming stripped 4 bases from V and 5 bases from J, with 11 bases between. This CDR3 region has 14 residues. CDR1 LGHNA and CDR2 YSLEER come from the germline V gene. This CDR3 reads CASSPRDDNEKLFF. In DNA form, the CDR3 reads TGCGCCAGCAGCCCCCGGGACGACAATGAAAAACTGTTTTTT.